Sequencing of this T cell receptor beta chain was carried out in a study of neurological immune-mediated disorders. The team produced cDNA through 5'RACE using 10-nucleotide random UMIs. One entry per CDR3 protein, called by TCRdb with MiXCR from the 5' RACE reads. In the table there are 40,000 or so distinct CDR3 sequences, roughly 15% of which are singletons. The J segment lost 8 bases and the V segment lost 6 bases, leaving 15 bases of the junction unmatched. The CDR3 extends over 16 amino acids. Germline CDR1 reads MNHEY; CDR2 reads SMNVEV (reference sequence). The chain employs TRBV27 and TRBJ1-4; TRBD1 aligns across 7 bases. The material sequenced was PBMCs. This sequence originates from a woman aged 50 to 60 with HTLV-1-associated myelopathy (HAM/TSP). Here the CDR3 reads CASSMRQGPGGEKLFF. The CDR3 DNA reads as TGTGCCAGCAGCATGCGACAGGGCCCCGGAGGGGAAAAACTGTTTTTT.